The clone carrying this T cell receptor beta chain has more than one count but fewer than ten. The entry originates in a study of regulatory T cells in long-lasting Graves disease. On the study more broadly: Graves' disease counted as persistent after over 5 years of antithyroid drugs with positive TSH receptor antibodies.

Time point in this sample: persistent/refractory GD, antithyroid drugs over 5 years with positive TRAb. Researchers made the TCR library from RNA that was extracted from PBMCs. EDTA tubes received approximately 10 milliliters of drawn peripheral blood. CDR3-region Arm-PCR and iRepertoire HTBI primers produced the TCR beta libraries. As processed by the authors: Across samples, roughly 64 TRBV and some 14 TRBJ segments were found. MiXCR, applied by TCRdb to the multiplex PCR reads, yields one record per CDR3 protein. It is TCRdb's table, rather than the study itself, that gives the V and J calls and clone size. The table lists hundreds of thousands of distinct CDR3 sequences, around 21% of them singletons. Sequencing used peripheral blood mononuclear cells (PBMCs), obtained when the disease was refractory, from a patient treated with antithyroid drugs. The TCR originated in a female donor with Graves disease.

CDR3 residues: CASSLEGQAYGYTF. The DNA of the CDR3 is TGTGCCAGCAGCTTAGAGGGACAGGCCTATGGCTACACCTTC. The chain combines TRBV7-2 with TRBJ1-2, with TRBD1 matching 8 bases. Looked up from germline, CDR1 is SGHTA and CDR2 is FQGNSA. J gave up 4 bases and V 1 base, and 2 bases lay outside the gene matches. This CDR3 region has 14 residues.